This record concerns one T cell receptor beta chain sequence. Its cognate antigen is unknown. This sample is drawn from a study of Ad26.COV2.S vaccination and SARS-CoV-2 variants. Study-level findings and limits: Recipients of vaccine and of placebo showed similar breadth of their non-spike TCR repertoires.

The sample's treatment: some 20 received Ad26.COV2.S at low or high dose, single or two shots; 5 received placebo; per-sample allocation not given. Samples came from day 63 after the first vaccine or placebo injection. The junction had 10 bases not matched to a gene; V was cut back by 1 base and J by 4 bases. The CDR3 is 17 residues long. Per the germline V gene, CDR1 is SGDLS and CDR2 is YYNGEE. Here immunoSEQ multiplex PCR was the method, and the copy in TCRdb shows in-frame clones only, minus some. The repertoire holds around 300,000 clones, with about nine tenths as singletons. The TCR sequence derives from a person between 18 and 59 years old who received the Ad26.COV2.S COVID-19 vaccine or a placebo. The sequencing used peripheral blood, collected in a trial of Ad26.COV2.S vaccine versus placebo. The rearrangement links TRBV9 to TRBJ2-3, with TRBD1 identical over 9 bases. Here the CDR3 DNA reads TGTGCCAGCAGCGTATACGACAGGGGGGCGAGGGCAGATACGCAGTATTTT. Its protein is CASSVYDRGARADTQYF.